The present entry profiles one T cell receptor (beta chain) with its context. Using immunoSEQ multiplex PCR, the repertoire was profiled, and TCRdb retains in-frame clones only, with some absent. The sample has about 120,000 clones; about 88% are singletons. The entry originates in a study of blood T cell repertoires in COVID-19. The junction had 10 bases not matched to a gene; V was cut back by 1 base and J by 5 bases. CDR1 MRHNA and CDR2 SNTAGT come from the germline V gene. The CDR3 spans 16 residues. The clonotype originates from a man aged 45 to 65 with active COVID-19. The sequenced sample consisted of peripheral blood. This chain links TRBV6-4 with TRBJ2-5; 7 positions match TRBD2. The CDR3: CASSDFAGEKRETQYF. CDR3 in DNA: TGTGCCAGCAGTGACTTTGCGGGGGAGAAGCGCGAGACCCAGTACTTC.